These T cell receptor beta chains were read from a single sample in a study of T cell responses to AZD1222 COVID-19 vaccine. Produced via immunoSEQ multiplex PCR; TCRdb's table is partial and in-frame only. The sample lists 120,000 or so clones, around 83% occurring once. Sequenced material: peripheral blood, taken 28 days after the second AZD1222 dose. The receptors shown here come from an adult who received the AZD1222 COVID-19 vaccine. Each CDR3 is given with its conserved first and last residue. Each record gives: V gene, clone size, D gene, CDR3 length, J gene, CDR3 protein, CDR3 DNA. D genes are given only for firm matches. Clone size is shown for a subset of rows, as once, few, many or a class of expanded clone.

TRBV6-5	-	-	15	TRBJ2-3	CASSYTPAVTDTQYF	TGTGCCAGCAGTTATACACCCGCGGTCACAGATACGCAGTATTTT
TRBV5-8	-	-	13	TRBJ2-7	CASSLIRAYEQYF	TGTGCCAGCAGCTTAATCAGGGCCTACGAGCAGTACTTC
TRBV10-1	-	-	13	TRBJ1-2	CASSKGGNYGYTF	TGCGCCAGCAGCAAGGGGGGAAATTATGGCTACACCTTC
TRBV12-3/TRBV12-4	-	-	13	TRBJ1-5	CASSPRVNQPQHF	TGTGCCAGCAGTCCACGGGTCAATCAGCCCCAGCATTTT
TRBV3-1/TRBV3-2	-	-	14	TRBJ1-3	CASSQAWGENTIYF	TGTGCCAGCAGCCAAGCCTGGGGCGAAAACACCATATATTTT
TRBV28	-	-	12	TRBJ1-5	CASNRLVKPQHF	TGTGCCAGCAACCGTTTGGTTAAGCCCCAGCATTTT
TRBV9	-	-	14	TRBJ2-2	CASSTGGVTGELFF	TGTGCCAGCAGCACTGGGGGCGTTACCGGGGAGCTGTTTTTT
TRBV13	-	-	16	TRBJ2-1	CASSSRGAASYNEQFF	TGTGCCAGCAGCTCCCGTGGGGCGGCCTCCTACAATGAGCAGTTCTTC
TRBV5-1	-	-	15	TRBJ1-6	CASSTGPGEFSPLHF	TGCGCCAGCAGCACAGGCCCGGGCGAATTTTCACCCCTCCACTTT
TRBV18	-	-	15	TRBJ1-6	CASSPGGLYNSPLHF	TGTGCCAGCTCACCAGGGGGACTTTATAATTCACCCCTCCACTTT
TRBV28	few	-	13	TRBJ1-2	CASSLPRSLGYTF	TGTGCCAGCAGTTTACCACGGTCTCTTGGCTACACCTTC
TRBV29-1	-	TRBD2	15	TRBJ2-3	CSVGASGGGTDTQYF	TGCAGCGTTGGGGCCAGCGGGGGTGGTACAGATACGCAGTATTTT
TRBV7-2	-	-	16	TRBJ2-3	CASSLGGAQGGDTQYF	TGTGCCAGCAGCTTAGGAGGGGCGCAGGGTGGGGATACGCAGTATTTT
TRBV5-1	-	-	15	TRBJ1-1	CASSLAIPGTTEAFF	TGCGCCAGCAGCTTGGCCATTCCTGGGACCACTGAAGCTTTCTTT
TRBV10-3	once	TRBD1	15	TRBJ1-5	CAISERGTGREPQHF	TGTGCCATCAGTGAGAGGGGGACAGGGAGGGAGCCCCAGCATTTT
TRBV29-1	-	TRBD1	13	TRBJ1-5	CSAGGTVNQPQHF	TGCAGCGCTGGGGGGACAGTGAATCAGCCCCAGCATTTT
TRBV5-1	-	-	15	TRBJ2-2	CASSFVRVVSGELFF	TGCGCCAGCAGCTTCGTCAGGGTGGTCTCCGGGGAGCTGTTTTTT
TRBV7-8	-	-	14	TRBJ1-2	CASSHAGGDYGYTF	TGTGCCAGCAGCCATGCCGGGGGGGACTATGGCTACACCTTC
TRBV10-3	-	TRBD1	14	TRBJ2-7	CAISAGQGVYEQYF	TGTGCCATCAGTGCAGGACAGGGAGTCTACGAGCAGTACTTC
TRBV7-2	-	-	18	TRBJ2-6	CASSQSAGKRPGANVLTF	TGTGCCAGCAGCCAATCAGCAGGGAAGAGGCCTGGGGCCAACGTCCTGACTTTC
TRBV6-6	-	-	12	TRBJ1-2	CASSPRGDGYTF	TGTGCCAGCAGCCCCCGGGGGGATGGCTACACCTTC
TRBV27	-	-	13	TRBJ1-2	CASSLRAEYGYTF	TGTGCCAGCAGTTTAAGGGCGGAATATGGCTACACCTTC
TRBV13	-	-	15	TRBJ1-1	CASSLGFEGRTEAFF	TGTGCCAGCAGCTTAGGATTCGAGGGGCGGACTGAAGCTTTCTTT
TRBV6-5	-	-	15	TRBJ2-1	CASQGRGKPYNEQFF	TGTGCCAGCCAGGGACGGGGGAAACCCTACAATGAGCAGTTCTTC
TRBV5-1	-	TRBD1	17	TRBJ1-2	CASSLGVGTTGAYGYTF	TGCGCCAGCAGCCTGGGGGTCGGTACAACAGGGGCCTATGGCTACACCTTC
TRBV5-3	-	-	13	TRBJ1-2	CARSLSGDYGYTF	TGTGCCAGAAGCTTGTCAGGAGACTATGGCTACACCTTC
TRBV30	-	-	11	TRBJ2-1	CAFGDDSEQFF	TGTGCCTTTGGTGACGACAGTGAGCAGTTCTTC
TRBV28	-	-	15	TRBJ2-7	CASSSQGKNSYEQYF	TGTGCCAGCTCTAGTCAGGGAAAGAACTCCTACGAGCAGTACTTC
TRBV7-2	-	-	13	TRBJ1-3	CASSNPSGNTIYF	TGTGCCAGCAGTAATCCCTCTGGAAACACCATATATTTT
TRBV27	-	TRBD1	16	TRBJ2-7	CASSLGPGQGAGEQYF	TGTGCCAGCAGTTTAGGGCCGGGACAGGGGGCGGGGGAGCAGTACTTC
TRBV10-1	few	-	14	TRBJ1-4	CASSKSSKGEKLFF	TGCGCCAGCAGCAAATCCTCGAAAGGCGAAAAACTGTTTTTT
TRBV18	-	-	12	TRBJ1-2	CASSPSGDGYTF	TGTGCCAGCTCACCCTCAGGCGACGGCTACACCTTC
TRBV29-1	-	TRBD1	14	TRBJ2-3	CSGLGDRDVDTQYF	TGCAGCGGCCTAGGGGACAGGGATGTAGATACGCAGTATTTT
TRBV27	-	TRBD2	17	TRBJ2-2	CASSLEAGLANTGELFF	TGTGCCAGCAGTTTAGAGGCAGGACTAGCCAACACCGGGGAGCTGTTTTTT
TRBV2	-	-	14	TRBJ2-3	CASRVGSDTDTQYF	TGTGCCAGCCGGGTGGGAAGCGACACAGATACGCAGTATTTT
TRBV20-1	-	-	14	TRBJ1-2	CSASSSRVNHGYTF	TGCAGTGCTAGTAGTAGCAGGGTCAATCATGGCTACACCTTC
TRBV6-1	-	TRBD1	15	TRBJ2-7	CASSDPAGGRYEQYF	TGTGCCAGCAGTGACCCCGCAGGGGGCAGGTACGAGCAGTACTTC
TRBV19	-	-	16	TRBJ2-2	CASSGLGTLNTGELFF	TGTGCCAGTAGTGGGCTCGGGACCCTAAACACCGGGGAGCTGTTTTTT
TRBV9	-	-	14	TRBJ1-2	CASTREGPLVGYTF	TGTGCCAGCACGCGGGAGGGCCCGCTCGTGGGCTACACCTTC
TRBV4-1	-	-	14	TRBJ1-4	CASSQKQGNGKLFF	TGCGCCAGCAGCCAAAAGCAGGGTAATGGAAAACTGTTTTTT
TRBV7-2	-	TRBD1	13	TRBJ2-7	CASSRGGSGEQYF	TGTGCCAGCAGCCGAGGGGGCTCGGGGGAGCAGTACTTC
TRBV7-2	-	-	15	TRBJ1-3	CASSFEGRSGNTIYF	TGTGCCAGCAGCTTTGAGGGGAGGTCGGGAAACACCATATATTTT
TRBV15	-	TRBD1	18	TRBJ2-4	CATSRVGRGQGAKNIQYF	TGTGCCACCAGCAGAGTTGGCAGGGGGCAGGGGGCCAAAAACATTCAGTACTTC
TRBV10-3	once	-	14	TRBJ2-2	CAISWGQNTGELFF	TGTGCCATCAGCTGGGGACAAAACACCGGGGAGCTGTTTTTT
TRBV7-3	-	TRBD1	15	TRBJ1-5	CASSAAGGAGQPQHF	TGTGCCAGCAGCGCGGCAGGGGGCGCGGGTCAGCCCCAGCATTTT
TRBV10-2	once	-	13	TRBJ1-5	CASSEFANQPQHF	TGCGCCAGCAGTGAATTCGCGAATCAGCCCCAGCATTTT
TRBV7-2	-	TRBD2	13	TRBJ2-5	CASSGAGSETQYF	TGTGCCAGCAGCGGAGCGGGGAGTGAGACCCAGTACTTC
TRBV6-2/TRBV6-3	-	-	14	TRBJ2-1	CASSYRDWMWEQFF	TGTGCCAGCAGTTACCGGGACTGGATGTGGGAGCAGTTCTTC
TRBV15	few	TRBD1	16	TRBJ1-4	CATSRDPTGANEKLFF	TGTGCCACCAGCAGAGATCCGACAGGGGCTAATGAAAAACTGTTTTTT
TRBV5-1	-	-	14	TRBJ2-2	CASSLVAGTGELFF	TGCGCCAGCAGCTTGGTGGCAGGCACCGGGGAGCTGTTTTTT
TRBV21-1	-	-	16	TRBJ1-2	CASSNPTTGPNYGYTF	TGTGCCAGCAGCAATCCAACAACAGGGCCGAACTATGGCTACACCTTC
TRBV25-1	few	-	12	TRBJ2-7	CASSFRDTEQYF	TGTGCCAGCAGTTTCAGGGACACCGAGCAGTACTTC
TRBV7-2	-	-	15	TRBJ2-2	CASSQKRVNTGELFF	TGTGCCAGCAGCCAAAAACGGGTGAACACCGGGGAGCTGTTTTTT
TRBV28	-	-	15	TRBJ2-1	CASSFRGPSYNEQFF	TGTGCCAGCAGTTTCCGGGGCCCCTCCTACAATGAGCAGTTCTTC
TRBV3-1/TRBV3-2	-	-	15	TRBJ1-5	CASSQVTGSNQPQHF	TGTGCCAGCAGCCAAGTTACAGGTAGCAATCAGCCCCAGCATTTT
TRBV19	-	-	12	TRBJ1-2	CASSKNRDGYTF	TGTGCCAGTAGTAAAAACAGGGATGGCTACACCTTC
TRBV25-1	-	-	13	TRBJ1-2	CASSESGGAGYTF	TGTGCCAGCAGTGAATCGGGGGGGGCTGGCTACACCTTC
TRBV7-2	-	-	14	TRBJ1-1	CASSTGRTNTEAFF	TGTGCCAGCAGCACGGGACGGACAAACACTGAAGCTTTCTTT
TRBV19	once	-	16	TRBJ2-4	CASSIGSRVAKNIQYF	TGTGCCAGTAGTATCGGGTCTCGCGTAGCCAAAAACATTCAGTACTTC
TRBV7-2	-	TRBD1	15	TRBJ1-2	CASSLGQKANYGYTF	TGTGCCAGCAGCTTGGGACAGAAAGCTAACTATGGCTACACCTTC